The rows below give T cell receptor beta chains drawn from one sample of a study of regulatory T cells in long-lasting Graves disease. TCRdb re-called the multiplex PCR reads through MiXCR, storing one row per CDR3 protein. The sample records some 300,000 distinct CDR3 sequences, 20% to 25% being singletons. The sequencing used peripheral blood mononuclear cells (PBMCs), collected when the disease was refractory, from a patient treated with antithyroid drugs. These receptors were collected from a female donor with Graves disease. The conserved cysteine and the conserved F or W are not part of the CDR3 here.

TRBV27,TRBJ1-6,12,ASTGQDDNSPLH
TRBV13,TRBJ1-1,11,ASSYGRYTEAF
TRBV28,TRBJ2-7,15,ASSQETGTVSIYEQY
TRBV10-3,TRBJ2-3,13,AISEAGHSTDTQY
TRBV18,TRBJ1-2,14,ASSPTPGQTNYGYT
TRBV12-5,TRBJ2-7,14,ASGKGLSLRSYEQY
TRBV5-1,TRBJ2-7,11,ASSPTPPGEQY
TRBV24-1,TRBJ2-2,11,ATSVLGPGELV
TRBV29-1,TRBJ2-5,12,SVRVTGLKETQY
TRBV28,TRBJ2-7,16,ASSLWPHKQQIDYEQY
TRBV28,TRBJ2-5,12,ASSLSHPQETQY
TRBV3-1,TRBJ2-7,12,ASSPGTSTYEQY
TRBV19,TRBJ1-5,15,ASSIDQARAGNQPQH
TRBV6-1,TRBJ1-1,10,ASLGTASEAF
TRBV30,TRBJ2-7,11,AWTRSLIYEQY
TRBV10-2,TRBJ1-1,14,ASSESWGEDLTEAL
TRBV10-3,TRBJ2-2,12,AISGTDNTGELF
TRBV20-1,TRBJ2-2,14,SASVLAGTNTGELF
TRBV10-3,TRBJ2-2,14,AISESDGQNTGELF
TRBV28,TRBJ2-7,13,ASSRREGATYEQY
TRBV5-1,TRBJ2-5,13,ASSLAGTEQETQY
TRBV7-8,TRBJ1-1,14,ASSLMRLGANTEAF
TRBV24-1,TRBJ2-5,13,ATSDLLAGVETQY
TRBV4-1,TRBJ2-7,15,ASSQKASGRVGHEQY
TRBV7-9,TRBJ1-2,10,ASSPGPHGYT
TRBV2,TRBJ2-3,11,ACGDGLSDTQY
TRBV16,TRBJ1-3,12,ASSSRGPGNTIY
TRBV11-2,TRBJ2-7,10,ASSGRSYEQY
TRBV30,TRBJ1-1,12,AWSYKRGFSEAF
TRBV20-1,TRBJ2-7,12,SARGTSGSYEQY
TRBV9,TRBJ2-7,14,ASSPTPGTSTYEQY
TRBV6-9,TRBJ1-1,12,ASSYHGQGTEAF
TRBV15,TRBJ1-1,14,ATSSPARTPNTEAF
TRBV7-9,TRBJ1-4,11,ASSSQGTEKLF
TRBV5-8,TRBJ1-1,9,ASGGVTEAF
TRBV7-9,TRBJ2-7,11,ASSTGLAHEQY
TRBV7-9,TRBJ2-7,13,ASSFPAGATYEQY
TRBV18,TRBJ2-7,12,ASSPKEGTYEQY
TRBV20-1,TRBJ1-4,12,SASVAGGNEKLF
TRBV30,TRBJ1-4,10,ALGQGYEKLF
TRBV30,TRBJ1-2,11,AWSLQGNYGYT
TRBV12-3/TRBV12-4,TRBJ1-4,14,ASSNTGATTNEKLF
TRBV28,TRBJ1-1,13,ASSPIRDRVTEAF
TRBV6-1,TRBJ1-1,12,ASNDRGQGTEAF
TRBV12-3/TRBV12-4,TRBJ2-7,12,ASSFGKIGYEQY
TRBV3-1,TRBJ2-5,13,ASSQDHRGWETQY
TRBV29-1,TRBJ1-1,12,SVLTGWSGTEAF